The 24 T cell receptor beta chains presented below share a single source sample, sequenced in a study of cytomegalovirus exposure and HLA in healthy donors. Vbeta (60) and Jbeta (13) primers were used in the PCR. This table comes from immunoSEQ multiplex PCR, and its TCRdb copy is limited to in-frame clones, with some not included. The sample has roughly 120,000 clones, over 60% seen once; the top ten hold over 2%. The sequencing sample was made of PBMCs. The source is a woman in her twenties or thirties in good health and CMV-seronegative.

The rearrangement uses TRBV28 and TRBJ1-6, with D uncertain. The CDR3 length is 15 residues. Trimming left V 1 base short and J 2 bases short, with 6 bases between. Per germline, CDR1 MDHEN and CDR2 SYDVKM. The CDR3, as DNA: TGTGCCAGCAGTTTATATGACACCTATAATTCACCCCTCCACTTT. This translates into CASSLYDTYNSPLHF.

This clone was picked up one time. V usage is TRBV2 and J usage is TRBJ1-4, with 7 bases that match TRBD1. CDR1 and CDR2 (germline): SNHLY, FYNNEI. The CDR3 loop spans 15 amino acids. V lost 7 bases and J lost 3; bases outside the gene matches: 8. The CDR3 DNA follows: TGTGCCAGCAAGACGGACAGGCCTTCTAATGAAAAACTGTTTTTT. Translation: CASKTDRPSNEKLFF. Using reference TRBV2 and TRBJ1-4 for the parts outside the CDR3, the full variable domain is EPEVTQTPSHQVTQMGQEVILRCVPISNHLYFYWYRQILGQKVEFLVSFYNNEISEKSEIFDDQFSVERPDGSNFTLKIRSTKLEDSAMYFCASKTDRPSNEKLFFGSGTQLSVL.

The chain combines TRBV27 with TRBJ2-7, with TRBD1 matching over 9 bases. The junction had 8 bases not matched to a gene; V was cut back by 6 bases and J by 2 bases. Germline loops: CDR1 MNHEY, CDR2 SMNVEV (reference sequence). The CDR3 totals 15 residues. CDR3 bases: TGTGCCAGCAGGCATGGACAGGGGAGGACCTACGAGCAGTACTTC. Its protein is CASRHGQGRTYEQYF.

This clone occurred a few times. CDR3 protein: CASSYGQGRIDGYTF. CDR3 nucleotide sequence: TGTGCCAGCTCCTACGGACAGGGGAGGATCGATGGCTACACCTTC. The chain combines TRBV18 with TRBJ1-2; 9 positions match TRBD1. Germline V CDR1 and CDR2: KGHSH, LQKENI. This CDR3 has 15 amino acids. The trim removed 6 bases at V and 6 bases at J, leaving 11 bases unmatched.

This chain links TRBV29-1 with TRBJ1-2; 7 bases align to TRBD1. The CDR3 spans 14 residues. Trimming removed 6 bases from V and 0 bases from J; junction bases left unmatched: 7. Germline V gene sequence: CDR1 SQVTM, CDR2 ANQGSEA. Here the CDR3 reads CSVEGQRANYGYTF. The CDR3 DNA sequence: TGCAGCGTGGAGGGACAGCGAGCTAACTATGGCTACACCTTC.

This clone was recorded a few times. The chain is built from TRBV6-1 and TRBJ1-4; 7 bases fit TRBD1. Germline CDR1 and CDR2: MNHNS and SASEGT. The trim removed 6 bases at V and 4 bases at J, leaving 5 bases unmatched. This CDR3 is built from 14 residues. CDR3 amino acids: CASRLQGYNEKLFF. The CDR3 nucleotides are TGTGCCAGCAGACTACAGGGGTATAATGAAAAACTGTTTTTT.

The chain is built from TRBV6-5 and TRBJ2-7, with unresolved D. Trimming took off 2 bases at V and 2 bases at J, with 10 bases between the two ends. In germline, CDR1 is MNHEY, CDR2 SVGAGI. This CDR3 comprises 14 residues. In DNA, the CDR3 is TGTGCCAGCAGTTACGGGCCAGACCCCTACGAGCAGTACTTC. It specifies CASSYGPDPYEQYF.

The chain recombines TRBV19 with TRBJ2-1; 9 nucleotides align to TRBD1. There are 15 residues in the CDR3. The germline V gene has CDR1 LNHDA and CDR2 SQIVND (reference sequence). Trimming cost V 6 bases and J 7 bases; bases outside gene matches: 10. The CDR3 loop is CASRTTGGRWNEQFF. DNA for the CDR3: TGTGCCAGTAGGACTACAGGGGGCCGGTGGAATGAGCAGTTCTTC. Variable domain in full (rest from reference TRBV19 and TRBJ2-1): DGGITQSPKYLFRKEGQNVTLSCEQNLNHDAMYWYRQDPGQGLRLIYYSQIVNDFQKGDIAEGYSVSREKKESFPLTVTSAQKNPTAFYLCASRTTGGRWNEQFFGPGTRLTVL.

The chain couples TRBV27 to TRBJ2-2, with 7 bases identical to TRBD2. Losses at the gene ends were 7 bases for V and 4 bases for J; bases not matched to a gene: 9. The germline V gene has CDR1 MNHEY and CDR2 SMNVEV (reference sequence). This CDR3 has 15 residues. The CDR3 loop reads CASTYSGIATGELFF. The CDR3 nucleotides read TGTGCCAGCACCTACAGCGGGATCGCCACCGGGGAGCTGTTTTTT.

V and J are TRBV5-4 and TRBJ1-2, with a tentative D call TRBD1 (5 bases). Between the trimmed V and J ends, which lost 2 bases and 4 bases, there was a span of 18 bases. The CDR3 has 16 residues. Per germline, CDR1 SGHNT and CDR2 YYREEE (reference sequence). In nucleotides, the CDR3 is TGTGCCAGCAGCTTATCGGTTTCGAGACAGCTCTATGGCTACACCTTC. Protein product: CASSLSVSRQLYGYTF.

The rearrangement uses TRBV6-1 and TRBJ1-1, with D unresolved. Trimming removed 5 bases at V and 4 bases at J, with 11 bases between. This CDR3 contains 13 residues. CDR1 and CDR2 from the germline V gene are MNHNS and SASEGT. The CDR3 nucleotides are TGTGCCAGCAGTCAAGTCGGGGTCACTGAAGCTTTCTTT. Amino acids: CASSQVGVTEAFF.

The chain employs TRBV27 and TRBJ2-2; 9 bases line up with TRBD2. CDR1 is MNHEY, CDR2 SMNVEV, per germline (reference sequence). The CDR3 is 15 amino acids. Trimming removed 5 bases from V and 3 bases from J; junction bases left unmatched: 4. The CDR3 nucleotides read TGTGCCAGCAGTACCCTAGCGGGATACACCGGGGAGCTGTTTTTT. This translates into CASSTLAGYTGELFF.

This clone was found a few times. The chain is built from TRBV7-2 and TRBJ1-1; D gene ambiguous. The germline V gene has CDR1 SGHTA and CDR2 FQGNSA. V lost 9 bases, J lost 4 bases, and 9 bases lay in between. The CDR3 has 11 amino acids. CDR3 residues: CARREVTEAFF. The CDR3 DNA is TGTGCCAGGAGGGAGGTCACTGAAGCTTTCTTT.

J is TRBJ1-2 and V is TRBV28; 7 nucleotides line up with TRBD1. The J segment lost 7 bases and the V segment lost 2 bases, leaving 10 bases of the junction unmatched. This CDR3 has 15 residues. The germline CDR1 and CDR2 sequences are MDHEN and SYDVKM. DNA of the CDR3: TGTGCCAGCAGTTTAAGGCAGGGGGAAGGAGGTGGCTACACCTTC. Protein sequence: CASSLRQGEGGGYTF.

The sample holds a few counts of this clone. This chain links TRBV6-5 with TRBJ1-1; no clear D. The CDR3 is 15 residues long. V shed 2 bases and J shed 0 bases, with 10 bases lying between them. The germline CDR1 and CDR2 sequences are MNHEY and SVGAGI. CDR3 in amino acids: CASSYLGLMNTEAFF. CDR3 coding DNA: TGTGCCAGCAGTTACCTAGGCCTAATGAACACTGAAGCTTTCTTT.

The table lists this clone with a few counts. The chain employs TRBV2 and TRBJ2-7; 10 bases map to TRBD1. V gave up 6 bases and J gave up 4 bases; unmatched junction bases: 6. The CDR3 has 14 residues. Germline V lookup: CDR1 SNHLY, CDR2 FYNNEI. The CDR3 DNA follows: TGTGCCAGCAGATTGGGACAGGGGAGGTACGAGCAGTACTTC. As protein: CASRLGQGRYEQYF.

Note on this clone: One junction end disagrees with the germline gene, perhaps due to a read error. The genes are TRBV30 and TRBJ2-1, with D unclear. The CDR3 sequence is 11 residues long. Germline loops: CDR1 GTSNPN, CDR2 SVGIG (reference sequence). DNA for the CDR3: TGTGCCTGGAGTTTCCACAAGGAGCAGTTCTTC. Its translation is CAWSFHKEQFF.

The gene calls are TRBV28 and TRBJ2-5; D gene uncertain. The CDR3 length is 13 residues. Germline V CDR1 and CDR2: MDHEN, SYDVKM. V lost 1 base and J lost 5, with 8 bases in between. The DNA of the CDR3 is TGTGCCAGCAGTTTATATCGGGTTGAGACCCAGTACTTC. This sequence encodes CASSLYRVETQYF.

CDR3 sequence reads: CATSRSPSRTGYEQYF. In nucleotides, the CDR3 is TGTGCCACCAGCAGATCTCCGTCCAGGACAGGGTACGAGCAGTACTTC. V is TRBV15 and J is TRBJ2-7; the match to TRBD1 covers 8 bases. This CDR3 comprises 16 residues. Germline-derived CDR1 and CDR2 are LNHNV and YYDKDF (reference sequence). Germline trimming cut 2 bases from V and 4 bases from J; bases unmatched to any gene: 10.

This chain uses TRBV4-2 with TRBJ1-2; 9 bases agree with TRBD1. Germline V gene sequence: CDR1 LGHNA, CDR2 YNFKEQ. The CDR3 is made up of 13 amino acids. J lost 8 bases, V lost 5 bases, and 6 bases had no gene match. The CDR3 DNA reads as TGTGCCAGCAGCTCGACGGACAGGGGCGGCTACACCTTC. This gives the protein CASSSTDRGGYTF.

The rearrangement uses TRBV19 and TRBJ2-3, with 13 bases fitting TRBD2. This CDR3 contains 18 residues. Germline loops: CDR1 LNHDA, CDR2 SQIVND (reference sequence). V gave up 9 bases and J gave up 1 base; unmatched junction bases: 13. The CDR3 here is CASSGLAGSEAGTDTQYF. In DNA, the CDR3 is TGTGCCAGCTCGGGACTAGCGGGATCGGAAGCTGGCACAGATACGCAGTATTTT.

The chain employs TRBV9 and TRBJ2-3; 16 nucleotides align to TRBD2. CDR1 and CDR2 (germline): SGDLS, YYNGEE. This CDR3 spans 18 amino acids. Trimming removed 4 bases from V and 4 bases from J; junction bases left unmatched: 9. As DNA, the CDR3 is TGTGCCAGCAGCCCAGGGACTAGCGGGAGGGCCTATGCAGATACGCAGTATTTT. This sequence encodes CASSPGTSGRAYADTQYF.

The chain links TRBV28 to TRBJ2-7; 8 bases line up with TRBD2. Germline V gene data show CDR1 as MDHEN and CDR2 as SYDVKM. The CDR3 loop spans 15 amino acids. V was pared by 6 bases and J by 0 bases, with 7 bases of the junction left unmatched. CDR3 DNA sequence: TGTGCCAGCAGCCCGAGCGGGAGCTTCTCCTACGAGCAGTACTTC. Residues: CASSPSGSFSYEQYF.

The chain carries TRBV10-3 and TRBJ1-3; no clear D. This CDR3 comprises 13 residues. Germline V gene sequence: CDR1 ENHRY, CDR2 SYGVKD. V gave up 3 bases and J gave up 4 bases, with 7 bases separating them. CDR3 DNA: TGTGCCATCAGTGAATCGTCCGGAAACACCATATATTTT. This translates into CAISESSGNTIYF.